The table lists the clone carrying this TCR beta chain with many counts. Its target is unknown. This sample was taken from a study of human T cells and chemical hapten exposure. Study information: Per-sample TCR yield variation was attributed mainly to small pooled library volume differences.

The CDR3 totals 16 residues. The germline CDR1 and CDR2 sequences are MNHEY and SVGEGT. The germline V and J ends were trimmed by 6 bases and 8 bases, with 25 bases remaining between them. Overall study results and limits: A positive correlation with patch test score was shown by PT1 expanded TCR counts.

As handled by the study authors: TCRs per sample had a median of approximately 96,000 and ranged from roughly 20,000 to 690,600. Each CDR3 protein is one row after TCRdb ran MiXCR on the RACE reads. None of the V and J calls come from the authors' own analysis; TCRdb made them. The profile shows around 380,000 distinct CDR3 sequences, around 5% of them singletons. Documented time point: patch test 1, 2 weeks after DPC sensitization. Treatment of the sample: therapeutic diphenylcyclopropenone sensitization with weekly scalp DPC. The authors' total RNA extraction used unfractionated whole blood. The chain has TRBV6-2 or TRBV6-3 and TRBJ1-2; D gene uncertain. Sequencing was performed on whole blood, taken in connection with sensitization to the hapten diphenylcyclopropenone (DPC). The source is a woman between 45 and 65 years old with alopecia areata. Some clones in this sample may be carry-over from other donors' samples. CDR3 nucleotide sequence: TGTGCCAGCAGGAATTCAGAGACCGAAGTCCTTGGGGGCTACACCTTC. It encodes CASRNSETEVLGGYTF.